This entry concerns a single TCR beta chain. Which antigen it targets is not known. No base quality information exists; no much larger clone differs at one position. This record comes from a study of blood T cell repertoires in COVID-19 (TCRdb year 2020). In the study overall: The collaborator samples originated in the United States, Italy and Spain and spanned the acute and convalescent phases of COVID-19. The repertoires were released in a freely available public database intended as a resource for research on the immune response to SARS-CoV-2. The samples were drawn from the first 160 participants of the ongoing ImmuneRACE study and from some 1,300 subjects provided by 6 global collaborators. The material from the prospective study consisted of cDNA or gDNA derived from T cells, B-cell-depleted T cells, or PBMCs. Sample metadata almost always included a de-identified subject ID, COVID-19 status, age in years and sex. The dataset comprised deeply sampled blood TCRbeta repertoires from subjects exposed to, actively infected with, or recovered from COVID-19. HLA class I and class II types, where available, came from metadata supplied by the sample provider rather than from assay-based typing. The research as a whole found: The quantity of clinical and demographic metadata differed by source and by participant and was supplied without curation.

TCRbeta CDR3 regions were amplified from genomic DNA using the immunoSEQ Assay, a bias-controlled multiplex PCR. The study's own analysis went as follows. Nucleated cell counts per sample were estimated from amplification of reference gene primers within the assay. To quantify the absolute abundance of each unique TCRbeta CDR3 rearrangement, sequence reads were collapsed and filtered. For each sample, productive Simpson clonality was calculated as the square root of Simpson's diversity index across productive rearrangements. The table comes from immuneACCESS by way of TCRdb, which keeps in-frame sequences with V and J called. Part of the clones is missing from these tables; in studies checked, under half for an unresolved V gene and the rest for unknown reasons. That table gives V, J and clone size, and the DNA gave D and trimming. Counted in this sample were about 75,000 clones; about four fifths of them appeared once. The ten largest clones capture 5% to 6% of the sample.

V lost 1 base and J lost 1 base, and the count of bases not matched to a germline gene is 7. CDR1 GTSNPN and CDR2 SVGIG were looked up in the germline V gene (reference sequence). From the cysteine up to the phenylalanine, the CDR3 has a length of 18 residues. The CDR3 DNA has 54 bases and is translated from base 1. Whole blood was collected in K2EDTA tubes by collaborating institutions according to the institutions' own protocols. Collaborator samples were shipped for TCRbeta analysis as frozen whole blood, isolated PBMCs, or DNA extracted from either sample type. The clonotype comes from an elderly woman with active or convalescent COVID-19. The V and J genes are TRBV30 and TRBJ2-1; the central 13 bases match TRBD2. Sequencing used peripheral blood. Here is the DNA: TGTGCCTGGAGTGGACGGACTAGCGGGAGCGTATCCTACAATGAGCAGTTCTTC. Its translation is CAWSGRTSGSVSYNEQFF.